This T cell receptor beta chain was profiled in a study of technical replicates of blood from four donors. TCRdb's table, derived via immunoSEQ multiplex PCR, lists solely in-frame clones and lacks some. Counted here are under 90,000 clones, 90% to 97% occurring once; the ten biggest clones make up 0.2%. V was clipped by 1 base and J by 0 bases, with 15 bases between them. The germline CDR1 and CDR2 sequences are SGHAT and FQNNGV. The CDR3 covers 17 residues. Sequencing was carried out using T cells isolated from PBMCs. This TCR came from a human donor in good health. The genes are TRBV11-2 and TRBJ1-2; no reliable D call. The DNA of the CDR3 is TGTGCCAGCAGCTTAGTTAGTGGGCAGGCCACTAACTATGGCTACACCTTC. This sequence encodes CASSLVSGQATNYGYTF. Full variable domain (outside the CDR3, taken from reference TRBV11-2 and TRBJ1-2): EAGVAQSPRYKIIEKRQSVAFWCNPISGHATLYWYQQILGQGPKLLIQFQNNGVVDDSQLPKDRFSAERLKGVDSTLKIQPAKLEDSAVYLCASSLVSGQATNYGYTFGSGTRLTVV.